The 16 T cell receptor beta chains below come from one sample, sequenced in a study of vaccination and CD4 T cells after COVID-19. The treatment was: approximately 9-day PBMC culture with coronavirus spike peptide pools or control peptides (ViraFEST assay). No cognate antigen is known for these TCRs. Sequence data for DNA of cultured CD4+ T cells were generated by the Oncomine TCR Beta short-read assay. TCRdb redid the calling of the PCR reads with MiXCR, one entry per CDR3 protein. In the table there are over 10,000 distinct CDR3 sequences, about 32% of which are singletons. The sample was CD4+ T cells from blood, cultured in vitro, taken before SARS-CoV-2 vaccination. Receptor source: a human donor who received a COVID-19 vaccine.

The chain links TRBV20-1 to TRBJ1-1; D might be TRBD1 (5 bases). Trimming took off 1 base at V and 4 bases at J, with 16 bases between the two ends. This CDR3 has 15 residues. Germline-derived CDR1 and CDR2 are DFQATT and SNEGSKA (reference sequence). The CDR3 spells CSARGREVFRTEAFF. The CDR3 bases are TGCAGTGCTAGAGGCAGGGAAGTTTTTCGCACTGAAGCTTTCTTT.

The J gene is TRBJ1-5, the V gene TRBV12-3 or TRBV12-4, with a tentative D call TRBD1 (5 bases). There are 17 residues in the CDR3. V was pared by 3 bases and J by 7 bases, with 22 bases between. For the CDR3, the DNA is TGTGCCAGCAGTTTCTCCCGGGGGATCGGGTGGGTACAGCCCCAGCATTTT. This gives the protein CASSFSRGIGWVQPQHF.

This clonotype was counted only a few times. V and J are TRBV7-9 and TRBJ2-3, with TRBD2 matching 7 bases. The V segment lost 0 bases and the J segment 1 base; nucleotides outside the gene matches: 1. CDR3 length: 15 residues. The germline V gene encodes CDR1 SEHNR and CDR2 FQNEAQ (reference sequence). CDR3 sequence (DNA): TGTGCCAGCAGCTTAGCAAGCGGGGGCACAGATACGCAGTATTTT. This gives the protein CASSLASGGTDTQYF.

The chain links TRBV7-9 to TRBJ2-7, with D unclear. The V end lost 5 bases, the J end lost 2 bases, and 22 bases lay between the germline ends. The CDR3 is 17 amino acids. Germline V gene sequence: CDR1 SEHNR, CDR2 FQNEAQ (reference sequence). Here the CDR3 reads CASSRASRQSGTYEQYF. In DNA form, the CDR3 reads TGTGCCAGCAGCCGTGCCTCCCGACAATCAGGAACCTACGAGCAGTACTTC.

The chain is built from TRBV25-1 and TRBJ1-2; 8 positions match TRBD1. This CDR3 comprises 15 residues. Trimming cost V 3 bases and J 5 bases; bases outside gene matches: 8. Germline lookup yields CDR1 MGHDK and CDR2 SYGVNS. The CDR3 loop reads CASSDPGQGQYGYTF. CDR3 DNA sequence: TGTGCCAGCAGTGATCCCGGACAGGGACAGTATGGCTACACCTTC.

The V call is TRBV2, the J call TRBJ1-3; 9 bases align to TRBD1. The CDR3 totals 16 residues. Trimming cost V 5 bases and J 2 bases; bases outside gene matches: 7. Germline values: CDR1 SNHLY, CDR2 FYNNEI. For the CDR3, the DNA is TGTGCCAGCAGTACCGATGGACAGGGGCCTGGAAACACCATATATTTT. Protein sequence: CASSTDGQGPGNTIYF.

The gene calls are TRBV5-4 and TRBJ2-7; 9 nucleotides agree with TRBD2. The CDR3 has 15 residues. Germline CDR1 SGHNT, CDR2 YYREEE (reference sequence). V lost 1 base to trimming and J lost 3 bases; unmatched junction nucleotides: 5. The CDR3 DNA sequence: TGTGCCAGCAGCTTGTTAAAGACTAGCGGCTACGAGCAGTACTTC. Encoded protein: CASSLLKTSGYEQYF.

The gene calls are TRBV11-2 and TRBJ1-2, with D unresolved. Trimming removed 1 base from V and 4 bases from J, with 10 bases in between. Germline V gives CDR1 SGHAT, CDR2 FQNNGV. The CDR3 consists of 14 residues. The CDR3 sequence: CASSLGTGPYGYTF. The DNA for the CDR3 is TGTGCCAGCAGCTTAGGGACCGGACCCTATGGCTACACCTTC.

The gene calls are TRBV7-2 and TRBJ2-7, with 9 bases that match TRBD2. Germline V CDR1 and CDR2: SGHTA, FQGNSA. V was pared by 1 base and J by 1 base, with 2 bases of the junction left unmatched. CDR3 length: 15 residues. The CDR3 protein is CASSLGLAVSYEQYF. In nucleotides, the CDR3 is TGTGCCAGCAGCTTAGGACTAGCGGTATCCTACGAGCAGTACTTC.

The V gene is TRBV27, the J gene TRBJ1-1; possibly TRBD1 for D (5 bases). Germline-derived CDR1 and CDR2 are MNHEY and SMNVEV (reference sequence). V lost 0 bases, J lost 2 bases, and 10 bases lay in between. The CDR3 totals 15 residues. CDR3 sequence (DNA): TGTGCCAGCAGTTTATCGCCAGGGCCCAACACTGAAGCTTTCTTT. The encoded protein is CASSLSPGPNTEAFF.

CDR3 sequence reads: CASSLPTGGSYGYTF. The CDR3 coding sequence is TGTGCCAGCAGTTTACCGACAGGGGGTAGCTATGGCTACACCTTC. V is TRBV28 and J is TRBJ1-2, with 9 bases lining up with TRBD1. Germline loops: CDR1 MDHEN, CDR2 SYDVKM. Losses at the gene ends were 2 bases for V and 4 bases for J; bases not matched to a gene: 5. This CDR3 has 15 amino acids.

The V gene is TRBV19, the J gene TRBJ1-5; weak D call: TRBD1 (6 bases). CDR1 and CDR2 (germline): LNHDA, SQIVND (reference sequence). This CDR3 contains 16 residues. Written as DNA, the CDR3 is TGTGTCAGCCAAATTAACAGGGACGAGGGCAATCAGCCCCAGCATTTT. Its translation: CVSQINRDEGNQPQHF. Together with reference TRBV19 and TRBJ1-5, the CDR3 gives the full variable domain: DGGITQSPKYLFRKEGQNVTLSCEQNLNHDAMYWYRQDPGQGLRLIYYSQIVNDFQKGDIAEGYSVSREKKESFPLTVTSAQKNPTAFYLCVSQINRDEGNQPQHFGDGTRLSIL.

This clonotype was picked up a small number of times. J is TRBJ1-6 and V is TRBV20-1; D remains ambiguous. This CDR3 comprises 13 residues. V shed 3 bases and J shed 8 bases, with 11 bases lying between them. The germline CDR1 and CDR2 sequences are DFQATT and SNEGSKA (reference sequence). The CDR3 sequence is CSARVMEDSPLHF. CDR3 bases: TGCAGTGCTAGGGTAATGGAGGATTCACCCCTCCACTTT.

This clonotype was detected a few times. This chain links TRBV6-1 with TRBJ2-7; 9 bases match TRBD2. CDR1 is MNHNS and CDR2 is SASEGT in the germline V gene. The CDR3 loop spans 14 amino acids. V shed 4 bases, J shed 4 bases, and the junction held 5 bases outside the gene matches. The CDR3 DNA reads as TGTGCCAGCAGTGTATTAAGCGGGGGGTACGAGCAGTACTTC. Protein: CASSVLSGGYEQYF.

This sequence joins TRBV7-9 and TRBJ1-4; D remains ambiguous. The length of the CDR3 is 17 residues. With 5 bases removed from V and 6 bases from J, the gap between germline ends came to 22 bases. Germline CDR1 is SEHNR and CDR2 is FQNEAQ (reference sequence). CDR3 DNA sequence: TGTGCCAGCAGCCTTCTAATCGGAGTCGGAACGGATGAAAAACTGTTTTTT. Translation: CASSLLIGVGTDEKLFF.

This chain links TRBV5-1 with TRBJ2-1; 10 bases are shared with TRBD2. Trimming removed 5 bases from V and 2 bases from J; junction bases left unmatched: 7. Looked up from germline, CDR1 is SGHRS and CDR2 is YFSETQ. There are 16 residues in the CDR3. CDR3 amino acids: CASRSAGGRTYNEQFF. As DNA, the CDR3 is TGCGCCAGCAGGTCAGCGGGGGGGAGAACCTACAATGAGCAGTTCTTC.